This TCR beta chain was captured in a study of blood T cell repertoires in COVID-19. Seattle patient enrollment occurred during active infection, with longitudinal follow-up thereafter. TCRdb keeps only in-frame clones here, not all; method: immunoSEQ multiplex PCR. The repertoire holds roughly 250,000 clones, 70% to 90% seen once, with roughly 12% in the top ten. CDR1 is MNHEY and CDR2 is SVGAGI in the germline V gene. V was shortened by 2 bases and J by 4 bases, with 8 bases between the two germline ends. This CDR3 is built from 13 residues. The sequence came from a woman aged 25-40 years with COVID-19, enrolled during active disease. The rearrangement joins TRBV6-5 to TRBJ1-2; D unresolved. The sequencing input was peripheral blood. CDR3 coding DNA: TGTGCCAGCAGTTACGGCCGAGGCTATGGCTACACCTTC. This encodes CASSYGRGYGYTF.